The entry below gives a single TCR beta chain sequence along with its context. Some clones are missing from TCRdb's copy, which holds only in-frame ones; the method was immunoSEQ multiplex PCR. The profile covers 120,000 or so clones, with roughly 90% appearing a single time and about 1.8% taken by the ten largest. The entry originates in a study of control samples from healthy donors and cancer patients. This CDR3 region has 17 residues. V lost 3 bases and J lost 5, with 21 bases in between. Germline CDR1 reads SGHDT; CDR2 reads YYEEEE. The clonotype originates from a man aged 18 to 29 in good health. Source material: blood. The V gene is TRBV5-6, the J gene TRBJ1-5; possibly TRBD1 for D (6 bases). The CDR3 here is CASSSSKSTGMDQPQHF. CDR3 coding DNA: TGTGCCAGCAGCTCCTCTAAATCTACAGGGATGGATCAGCCCCAGCATTTT.